The 13 T cell receptor beta chains listed next were all sequenced from one sample in a study of blood T cell repertoires in COVID-19. Here immunoSEQ multiplex PCR was the method, and the copy in TCRdb shows in-frame clones only, minus some. The repertoire holds 350,000 to 450,000 clones, with around 85% as singletons. The sample consisted of peripheral blood. Source of these receptors: a woman aged 18-30 years with acute or convalescent COVID-19.

J is TRBJ1-5 and V is TRBV19; D not resolved. The CDR3 runs to 13 residues. With 5 bases removed from V and 4 bases from J, the gap between germline ends came to 9 bases. Germline-derived CDR1 and CDR2 are LNHDA and SQIVND (reference sequence). The CDR3 coding sequence is TGTGCCAGTAGTTCCAACACGAATCAGCCCCAGCATTTT. Translation gives CASSSNTNQPQHF.

The chain couples TRBV10-2 to TRBJ1-1; 7 bases are a match to TRBD1. The germline gives CDR1 WSHSY, CDR2 SAAADI. V dropped 5 bases and J dropped 4; count of bases not matched to a gene: 7. The CDR3 has 14 amino acids. This CDR3 is CASSQGGLSTEAFF. The CDR3 DNA reads as TGCGCCAGCAGTCAGGGGGGTTTAAGCACTGAAGCTTTCTTT.

V and J are TRBV30 and TRBJ1-2; D unclear. This CDR3 spans 15 amino acids. CDR1 and CDR2 from the germline V gene are GTSNPN and SVGIG (reference sequence). Trimming took 1 base from V and 3 from J, leaving 15 bases between them. CDR3 loop: CAWSGLKGGDYGYTF. The CDR3 nucleotides are TGTGCCTGGAGTGGATTGAAGGGCGGGGACTATGGCTACACCTTC.

This rearrangement joins TRBV28 to TRBJ1-1, with D tentatively TRBD1 (6 bases). The CDR3 is made up of 14 amino acids. Trimming pared 3 bases from V and 1 base from J, leaving 9 bases between. The germline V gene encodes CDR1 MDHEN and CDR2 SYDVKM. CDR3 residues: CASSLNRENTEAFF. The CDR3 nucleotides are TGTGCCAGCAGTTTGAACAGGGAGAACACTGAAGCTTTCTTT.

This chain links TRBV12-5 with TRBJ2-2; perhaps TRBD1 as D (7 bases). The CDR3 has 14 amino acids. The V and J ends lost 6 bases and 7 bases respectively, with 15 bases between them. From germline, CDR1 is LGHNT and CDR2 FRNRAP. CDR3 region: CASGGGTEIGELFF. The CDR3 DNA follows: TGTGCTAGTGGGGGCGGGACAGAAATCGGGGAGCTGTTTTTT.

This chain uses TRBV2 with TRBJ2-1; 11 bases are shared with TRBD2. Trimming at V came to 8 bases and at J to 0 bases, leaving 6 bases not matched to a gene. CDR1 is SNHLY, CDR2 FYNNEI, per germline. The CDR3 has 16 amino acids. CDR3 region: CASGGLAASSYNEQFF. CDR3 coding DNA: TGTGCCAGCGGGGGACTAGCGGCGAGCTCCTACAATGAGCAGTTCTTC. The complete variable domain, with remaining parts taken from reference TRBV2 and TRBJ2-1, reads EPEVTQTPSHQVTQMGQEVILRCVPISNHLYFYWYRQILGQKVEFLVSFYNNEISEKSEIFDDQFSVERPDGSNFTLKIRSTKLEDSAMYFCASGGLAASSYNEQFFGPGTRLTVL.

V usage is TRBV28 and J usage is TRBJ2-7; 7 positions agree with TRBD1. This CDR3 region has 14 residues. Losses at the gene ends were 7 bases for V and 1 base for J; bases not matched to a gene: 7. Germline CDR1 reads MDHEN; CDR2 reads SYDVKM. CDR3 DNA: TGTGCCAGCACTGACCCGGGACAGTCCTACGAGCAGTACTTC. It translates to CASTDPGQSYEQYF. Looking up the rest from reference TRBV28 and TRBJ2-7 gives the full variable domain: DVKVTQSSRYLVKRTGEKVFLECVQDMDHENMFWYRQDPGLGLRLIYFSYDVKMKEKGDIPEGYSVSREKKERFSLILESASTNQTSMYLCASTDPGQSYEQYFGPGTRLTVT.

The CDR3 DNA is TGCGCCAGCAGCTTGGCACGCCGAGACACTGAAGCTTTCTTT. Translated: CASSLARRDTEAFF. The gene calls are TRBV5-1 and TRBJ1-1, with D unresolved. Germline V gene sequence: CDR1 SGHRS, CDR2 YFSETQ. V lost 0 bases, J lost 3 bases, and 9 bases lay in between. This CDR3 is 14 amino acids long.

The chain uses TRBV7-6 and TRBJ1-5; TRBD1 agrees at 8 bases. Germline values: CDR1 SGHVS, CDR2 FNYEAQ. The CDR3 contains 17 residues. V lost 5 bases to trimming and J lost 4 bases; unmatched junction nucleotides: 13. CDR3 in DNA: TGTGCCAGCAGCCCGGATCTTGGACAGGGTTGGAATCAGCCCCAGCATTTT. Residues: CASSPDLGQGWNQPQHF.

The chain carries TRBV3-1 (or the pseudogene TRBV3-2) and TRBJ2-5, with D possibly matching TRBD2 (5 bases). Germline V lookup: CDR1 LGHDT, CDR2 YNNKEL (reference sequence). CDR3 length: 14 residues. V dropped 0 bases and J dropped 2 bases, with 7 bases sitting between them. The CDR3 reads CASSQDSGQETQYF. The CDR3 DNA follows: TGTGCCAGCAGCCAAGACTCGGGACAAGAGACCCAGTACTTC.

The rearrangement links TRBV6-1 to TRBJ1-2; D gene unclear. Germline V gene data show CDR1 as MNHNS and CDR2 as SASEGT. The CDR3 loop spans 15 amino acids. V lost 2 bases, J lost 3 bases, and 13 bases lay in between. The CDR3 loop reads CASSEMGDGYYGYTF. The DNA of the CDR3 is TGTGCCAGCAGTGAAATGGGAGACGGTTACTATGGCTACACCTTC.

Only a few counts were recorded for this clone. This chain links TRBV18 with TRBJ1-2; 10 bases are a match to TRBD1. V shed 5 bases, J shed 2 bases, and the junction held 8 bases outside the gene matches. Germline V CDR1 and CDR2: KGHSH, LQKENI. The CDR3 contains 16 residues. This CDR3 is CASSESPGQGNYGYTF. As DNA, the CDR3 is TGTGCCAGCTCAGAAAGTCCGGGACAGGGGAACTATGGCTACACCTTC.

The chain carries TRBV27 and TRBJ1-1; D not resolved. Germline V gene sequence: CDR1 MNHEY, CDR2 SMNVEV (reference sequence). The CDR3 has 13 residues. The V and J ends lost 0 bases and 2 bases respectively, with 4 bases between them. In nucleotides, the CDR3 is TGTGCCAGCAGTTTATCGGCTAACACTGAAGCTTTCTTT. This sequence encodes CASSLSANTEAFF.